This T cell receptor beta chain comes out of a study of graft-versus-host responses after intestinal transplantation. Study details: Uniformly, recipients were administered anti-thymocyte globulin induction with subsequent tacrolimus and steroids for about 3 years.

Study-wide points: Peak levels of circulating GvH clones tracked with early post-transplant HvG declines. Among recipient marrow samples, GvH clones were found; some appeared first in ileum or blood.

Profiled with immunoSEQ multiplex PCR; TCRdb holds only in-frame clones, not every one. This sample has 45,000 to 55,000 clones, with about 90% found just once. The germline gives CDR1 SSHAT, CDR2 FNYEAQ (reference sequence). The CDR3 runs 15 residues. Notes on this clone: The target antigen is unknown. Relative to the germline gene, one junction end is altered; a read error may explain this.

The chain couples TRBV7-7 to TRBJ2-5; 12 nucleotides align to TRBD2. The TCR was taken from a human patient who received an intestinal transplant, so some T cells may come from the graft donor. Sequencing used PBMCs, obtained about 93 weeks after intestinal transplant. The CDR3 DNA sequence: TGTGCCAGCAGCTCAGGACTAGCGGGGCAAGAGACCCGGTACTTC. Translated: CASSSGLAGQETRYF. The variable domain in full, with the rest retrieved from reference TRBV7-7 and TRBJ2-5, is GAGVSQSPRYKVTKRGQDVTLRCDPISSHATLYWYQQALGQGPEFLTYFNYEAQPDKSGLPSDRFSAERPEGSISTLTIQRTEQRDSAMYRCASSSGLAGQETRYFGPGTRLLVL.